This T cell receptor (beta chain) emerged from a study of CD8+ T cells in alopecia areata. Study outcomes and limitations: In lesional scalp, particularly from alopecia totalis/universalis, clonality was higher than in normal scalp. Shared TCR sequences were less clear between patients than in mice, possibly partly from HLA diversity.

RNA was isolated and reverse transcribed to cDNA, the sequencing template. The method was immunoSEQ multiplex PCR; TCRdb's version includes in-frame clones alone and lacks a portion of them. Listed for the sample are about 1,900 clones, none seen a single time. This clone showed up many times. Its antigen is undetermined. The gene names given are mouse names. The sequenced fragment ends 4 residues before the CDR3 boundary, so the rest is inferred from the germline J gene. Looked up from germline, CDR1 is GKSSPN and CDR2 is SITVG. The length of the CDR3 is 13 residues. The origin of this receptor is a C3H/HeJ mouse with alopecia areata. These mice share the MHC haplotype H2-k. The rearrangement uses TRBV31 and TRBJ2-7; 8 bases line up with TRBD2. Sequencing used lesional skin. CDR3 sequence reads: CAWSPWGAYEQYF. The CDR3 bases that were read are TGTGCCTGGAGTCCCTGGGGGGCTTAT.